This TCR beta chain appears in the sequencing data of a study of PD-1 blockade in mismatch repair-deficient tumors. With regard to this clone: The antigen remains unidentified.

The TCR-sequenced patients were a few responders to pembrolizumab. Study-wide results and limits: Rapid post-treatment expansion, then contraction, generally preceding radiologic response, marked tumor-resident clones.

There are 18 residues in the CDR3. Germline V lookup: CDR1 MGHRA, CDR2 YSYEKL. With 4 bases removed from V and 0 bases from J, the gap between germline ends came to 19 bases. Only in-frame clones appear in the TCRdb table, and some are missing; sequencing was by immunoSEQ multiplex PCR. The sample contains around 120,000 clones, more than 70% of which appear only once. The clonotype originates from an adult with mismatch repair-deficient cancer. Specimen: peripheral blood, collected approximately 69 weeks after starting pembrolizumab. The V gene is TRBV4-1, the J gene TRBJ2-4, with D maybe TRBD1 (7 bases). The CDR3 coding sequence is TGCGCCAGCAGCCCGCGGGACAGAACGGCCTTAGCCAAAAACATTCAGTACTTC. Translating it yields CASSPRDRTALAKNIQYF.